These 32 T cell receptor beta chains share one sample of origin, sequenced in a study of T cells after yellow fever vaccination. One entry per CDR3 protein, called by TCRdb with MiXCR from the 5' RACE reads. Of some 550,000 distinct CDR3 sequences in the sample, approximately 21% were seen once. Sequenced material: PBMCs, taken 15 days after the yellow fever booster vaccination. Receptors were obtained from a man aged 25 to 40 who received the YFV17D yellow fever vaccine.

This chain joins TRBV9 and TRBJ2-6; D gene uncertain. V was shortened by 4 bases and J by 2 bases, with 10 bases between the two germline ends. This CDR3 contains 15 residues. The germline V gene encodes CDR1 SGDLS and CDR2 YYNGEE. CDR3 loop: CASSNVLPGANVLTF. CDR3 nucleotides: TGTGCCAGCAGCAATGTCCTACCTGGGGCCAACGTCCTGACTTTC.

This clonotype showed up just a few times. The chain joins TRBV29-1 to TRBJ2-7; D remains unclear. The CDR3 contains 12 residues. Germline-derived CDR1 and CDR2 are SQVTM and ANQGSEA. V lost 4 bases to trimming and J lost 2 bases, with 9 bases between them. The CDR3 DNA follows: TGCAGCGTTGTAGGTAGGACCTACGAGCAGTACTTC. Translating it yields CSVVGRTYEQYF.

This clonotype was found a few times. The chain couples TRBV12-3 or TRBV12-4 to TRBJ2-2; D call uncertain. The V gene lost 7 bases and the J gene lost 3 bases, with 6 bases spanning the gap. The CDR3 is 12 residues long. This CDR3 is CASIEYTGELFF. The CDR3 DNA is TGTGCCAGCATTGAGTACACCGGGGAGCTGTTTTTT.

The V call is TRBV9, the J call TRBJ2-3; 8 nucleotides align to TRBD2. Germline CDR1 and CDR2: SGDLS and YYNGEE. Trimming took 0 bases from V and 2 from J; bases not matched to a gene: 11. The CDR3 is made up of 18 amino acids. The DNA for the CDR3 is TGTGCCAGCAGCGTAGACCCCCTTAGCGGGACCTCCACAGATACGCAGTATTTT. It codes for CASSVDPLSGTSTDTQYF.

This clonotype occurred a few times. The chain links TRBV7-6 to TRBJ2-1, with a weak D call TRBD2 (5 bases). The V and J ends lost 3 bases and 10 bases respectively, with 10 bases between them. CDR1 and CDR2 from the germline V gene are SGHVS and FNYEAQ. The CDR3 has 12 residues. The CDR3 coding sequence is TGTGCCAGCAGCTTCCTCGGGGTAGAGCAGTTCTTC. It yields the protein CASSFLGVEQFF.

The CDR3: CASRPLGGDLGQYF. In DNA form, the CDR3 reads TGTGCCAGCAGACCCCTCGGGGGAGACTTGGGGCAGTACTTC. This chain links TRBV6-2 or TRBV6-3 with TRBJ2-7; weak D call: TRBD2 (6 bases). V was clipped by 6 bases and J by 9 bases, with 21 bases between them. The CDR3 totals 14 residues. The germline CDR1 and CDR2 sequences are MNHEY and SVGEGT.

This chain links TRBV20-1 with TRBJ1-4; weak D call: TRBD1 (5 bases). This CDR3 is 16 amino acids long. Looked up from germline, CDR1 is DFQATT and CDR2 is SNEGSKA (reference sequence). CDR3 in amino acids: CSSRKTVVLTNEKLFF. CDR3 DNA: TGCAGCTCTAGAAAGACAGTAGTCCTAACTAATGAAAAACTGTTTTTT.

This clonotype was seen only a few times. The V and J genes are TRBV5-4 and TRBJ2-1; TRBD2 agrees at 11 bases. This CDR3 has 15 residues. The trim removed 0 bases at V and 9 bases at J, leaving 5 bases unmatched. Germline V CDR1 and CDR2: SGHNT, YYREEE (reference sequence). CDR3 sequence: CASSLATSGSGEQFF. The CDR3 region has the DNA TGTGCCAGCAGCTTGGCCACTAGCGGGAGTGGTGAGCAGTTCTTC.

The sample holds a few counts of this clonotype. The chain employs TRBV11-1 and TRBJ2-5; 9 positions match TRBD2. J gave up 4 bases and V 2 bases, and 17 bases lay outside the gene matches. The length of the CDR3 is 19 residues. The germline CDR1 and CDR2 sequences are SGHAT and FQDESV (reference sequence). The CDR3 nucleotides are TGTGCCAGCAGCTTAACTATTCGTCGGCGGGAGGGCCGAGGAGAGACCCAGTACTTC. It encodes CASSLTIRRREGRGETQYF.

The sample holds a few counts of this clonotype. The genes are TRBV12-3 or TRBV12-4 and TRBJ2-5; 8 bases line up with TRBD1. J gave up 7 bases and V 5 bases, and 6 bases lay outside the gene matches. The CDR3 extends over 13 amino acids. The CDR3 DNA reads as TGTGCCAGCAGTGCCAGGGGGCCCAGGACCCAGTACTTC. Residues: CASSARGPRTQYF.

The rearrangement uses TRBV27 and TRBJ2-5; D is uncertain. V was trimmed by 11 bases and J by 7 bases, leaving 20 bases between them. In germline, CDR1 is MNHEY, CDR2 SMNVEV (reference sequence). There are 13 residues in the CDR3. CDR3 sequence: CACFSLASGTQYF. CDR3 coding DNA: TGTGCCTGTTTCTCGTTAGCTTCCGGGACCCAGTACTTC.

The chain carries TRBV12-3 or TRBV12-4 and TRBJ2-1; 8 positions agree with TRBD1. The length of the CDR3 is 14 residues. With 6 bases clipped from V and 9 bases from J, the junction kept 10 bases outside the gene matches. CDR3 region: CASSRQGYGSEQFF. As DNA, the CDR3 is TGTGCCAGCAGCCGACAGGGGTATGGGAGTGAGCAGTTCTTC.

This clonotype was seen a handful of times. The V and J genes are TRBV7-8 and TRBJ2-3; 8 nucleotides line up with TRBD2. The ends lost 5 bases at V and 4 bases at J; junction bases unmatched: 5. The CDR3 sequence is 14 residues long. The V gene's germline CDR1 is SGHVS and CDR2 FQNEAQ. CDR3 sequence reads: CASSQRTSPDTQYF. DNA for the CDR3: TGTGCCAGCAGCCAACGGACTAGCCCAGATACGCAGTATTTT.

The sample holds a few counts of this clonotype. The J gene is TRBJ2-7, the V gene TRBV7-8; D is undetermined. The CDR3 runs 13 residues. The germline V and J ends were trimmed by 5 bases and 7 bases, with 15 bases remaining between them. CDR1 SGHVS and CDR2 FQNEAQ come from the germline V gene. This CDR3 is CASSPTTLREQYF. The CDR3 nucleotides are TGTGCCAGCAGCCCCACTACCCTCCGGGAGCAGTACTTC.

Concerning this clonotype itself: One junction end disagrees with the germline gene, perhaps due to a read error. The chain links TRBV20-1 to TRBJ2-5; 11 nucleotides match TRBD2. Germline-derived CDR1 and CDR2 are DFQATT and SNEGSKA (reference sequence). The CDR3 is 16 residues long. Written as DNA, the CDR3 is TGCTGTGCTAGAGATCTTGCGACTAGCGGGAAAGAGACCCAGTACTTC. This codes for CCARDLATSGKETQYF.

This clonotype was observed a handful of times. This chain links TRBV5-5 with TRBJ2-2; no definite D call. V shed 6 bases and J shed 2 bases, with 5 bases lying between them. The CDR3 is 12 residues long. Germline V gene sequence: CDR1 SGHKS, CDR2 YYEKEE (reference sequence). DNA of the CDR3: TGTGCCAGCACCTCCAACACCGGGGAGCTGTTTTTT. It yields the protein CASTSNTGELFF.

Only a few counts were recorded for this clonotype. V and J are TRBV28 and TRBJ2-1; tentatively, D is TRBD1 or TRBD2 (5 bases each). The CDR3 covers 14 residues. V was cut by 6 bases and J by 3 bases, with 12 bases left in between. Germline assignment: CDR1 MDHEN and CDR2 SYDVKM. CDR3 DNA sequence: TGTGCCAGCAGGGGGACCGAAATCTACAATGAGCAGTTCTTC. It specifies CASRGTEIYNEQFF.

The chain carries TRBV7-9 and TRBJ2-4; D is ambiguous. Germline assignment: CDR1 SEHNR and CDR2 FQNEAQ (reference sequence). The ends were cut back, 4 bases at V and 8 bases at J, with 18 bases in the middle. The CDR3 loop spans 15 amino acids. CDR3 DNA: TGTGCCAGCAGCTCCCCCGGCGTGGCTCGGCACATTCAGTACTTC. Translating gives CASSSPGVARHIQYF.

With regard to this clonotype: This likely comes from a read error, as the CDR3 has no conserved phenylalanine or tryptophan at its end. The chain recombines TRBV6-5 with TRBJ1-2; a possible D gene is TRBD1 (5 bases). Trimming stripped 0 bases from V and 0 bases from J, with 8 bases between. The germline CDR1 and CDR2 sequences are MNHEY and SVGAGI. CDR3 length equals 15 residues. CDR3 loop: CASSYSDRANYGYTS. The CDR3 region has the DNA TGTGCCAGCAGTTACTCTGACAGAGCTAACTATGGCTACACCTCC.

This chain uses TRBV6-2 or TRBV6-3 with TRBJ1-5; D unresolved. Germline V CDR1 and CDR2: MNHEY, SVGEGT. This CDR3 comprises 13 residues. V was cut by 3 bases and J by 6 bases, with 9 bases left in between. The CDR3 DNA follows: TGTGCCAGCAGTTATGCGGCTCTTCAGCCCCAGCATTTT. This translates into CASSYAALQPQHF.

In this sample, this clonotype turned up a few times. The chain couples TRBV12-3 or TRBV12-4 to TRBJ2-7; the D gene is possibly TRBD2 (6 bases). Trimming took 3 bases from V and 3 from J, leaving 12 bases between them. The CDR3 consists of 14 residues. CDR3 sequence reads: CASSLSSAGYEQYF. The CDR3 DNA follows: TGTGCCAGCAGTTTGTCTAGCGCGGGCTACGAGCAGTACTTC.

This clonotype appeared a few times. The CDR3 sequence: CASSDWGSGFGTDTQYF. The DNA of the CDR3 is TGTGCCAGCAGTGACTGGGGGAGTGGGTTCGGCACAGATACGCAGTATTTT. The chain couples TRBV2 to TRBJ2-3; TRBD1 or TRBD2 may be the D gene (5 bases each). CDR1 is SNHLY and CDR2 is FYNNEI in the germline V gene. The CDR3 is 17 amino acids. With 3 bases removed from V and 1 base from J, the gap between germline ends came to 17 bases.

This clonotype was found many times. The junction shows a germline mismatch at one end, possibly a read error. The rearrangement uses TRBV5-1 and TRBJ2-7; 8 nucleotides match TRBD2. CDR3 length equals 14 residues. The germline V gene encodes CDR1 SGHRS and CDR2 YFSETQ. The CDR3 reads CASSLDGGAYEQYF. The CDR3 coding sequence is TGTGCCAGCAGCTTAGACGGGGGGGCCTACGAGCAGTACTTC.

This clonotype was observed a few times. The chain has TRBV12-3 or TRBV12-4 and TRBJ1-1; the D gene is possibly TRBD1 (5 bases). The CDR3 has 14 residues. V lost 6 bases and J 7 bases, leaving 18 bases between the germline ends. The CDR3 nucleotides read TGTGCCAGCAGCCCGGGGGGGGATCCGGTTGAAGCTTTCTTT. This sequence encodes CASSPGGDPVEAFF.

The sample holds a few counts of this clonotype. This CDR3 is CASSPRPGGIARSLNEQFF. The CDR3 bases are TGTGCCAGCAGCCCTCGACCGGGGGGAATAGCGAGATCCCTCAATGAGCAGTTCTTC. The genes are TRBV21-1 and TRBJ2-1; TRBD1, the table's D call, was not compared with the DNA. TRBV21-1 is designated a pseudogene. The CDR3 consists of 19 residues.

This clonotype was picked up a small number of times. This rearrangement joins TRBV20-1 to TRBJ1-1; D is possibly TRBD1 (6 bases). CDR1 DFQATT and CDR2 SNEGSKA come from the germline V gene (reference sequence). V lost 6 bases and J 1 base, leaving 15 bases between the germline ends. The CDR3 has 14 residues. The CDR3 region is CSAPAGAGNTEAFF. DNA for the CDR3: TGCAGTGCCCCGGCGGGGGCGGGGAACACTGAAGCTTTCTTT.

The CDR3 nucleotides read TGCGCCAGCAGTGGGTTAGCAAAAACTAGCACAGATACGCAGTATTTT. This codes for CASSGLAKTSTDTQYF. The chain is built from TRBV10-2 and TRBJ2-3; D not resolved. Germline loops: CDR1 WSHSY, CDR2 SAAADI. Trimming stripped 4 bases from V and 0 bases from J, with 14 bases between. The CDR3 has 16 amino acids.

This clonotype was seen a few times. V is TRBV9 and J is TRBJ2-2; D gene unclear. The length of the CDR3 is 16 residues. Trimming cost V 0 bases and J 6 bases, with 15 bases left between them. Germline V gives CDR1 SGDLS, CDR2 YYNGEE. DNA of the CDR3: TGTGCCAGCAGCGTAGCTGGGGATACGTACGCCGGGGAGCTGTTTTTT. Translating it yields CASSVAGDTYAGELFF.

The chain employs TRBV10-3 and TRBJ2-3; 12 positions agree with TRBD2. Germline trimming cut 6 bases from V and 2 bases from J; bases unmatched to any gene: 9. CDR1 ENHRY and CDR2 SYGVKD come from the germline V gene. The CDR3 loop spans 17 amino acids. CDR3 sequence reads: CAISPGLAGPFTDTQYF. The CDR3 region has the DNA TGTGCCATCAGCCCGGGACTAGCGGGCCCCTTCACAGATACGCAGTATTTT.

This clonotype was detected only a few times. The CDR3 here is CASSSTEIYGYTF. The DNA for the CDR3 is TGTGCCAGCAGCTCCACAGAGATCTATGGCTACACCTTC. The rearrangement joins TRBV12-3 or TRBV12-4 to TRBJ1-2, with D unresolved. This CDR3 comprises 13 residues. Trimming removed 6 bases from V and 4 bases from J, with 12 bases in between.

This clonotype was seen repeatedly, ten times or more. J is TRBJ2-2 and V is TRBV12-3 or TRBV12-4; D not resolved. Deletions cut 2 bases from V and 6 bases from J, with 4 bases between. The CDR3 has 12 residues. The CDR3 DNA sequence: TGTGCCAGCAGTTTATCTGCCGGGGAGCTGTTTTTT. The encoded protein is CASSLSAGELFF.

CDR3 protein: CASSYLLADTYNEQFF. In DNA, the CDR3 is TGTGCCAGCAGTTACCTCCTAGCGGATACCTACAATGAGCAGTTCTTC. This chain connects TRBV6-5 to TRBJ2-1; 7 nucleotides align to TRBD2. Trimming at V came to 2 bases and at J to 2 bases, leaving 6 bases not matched to a gene. The CDR3 runs 16 residues. CDR1 MNHEY and CDR2 SVGAGI come from the germline V gene.